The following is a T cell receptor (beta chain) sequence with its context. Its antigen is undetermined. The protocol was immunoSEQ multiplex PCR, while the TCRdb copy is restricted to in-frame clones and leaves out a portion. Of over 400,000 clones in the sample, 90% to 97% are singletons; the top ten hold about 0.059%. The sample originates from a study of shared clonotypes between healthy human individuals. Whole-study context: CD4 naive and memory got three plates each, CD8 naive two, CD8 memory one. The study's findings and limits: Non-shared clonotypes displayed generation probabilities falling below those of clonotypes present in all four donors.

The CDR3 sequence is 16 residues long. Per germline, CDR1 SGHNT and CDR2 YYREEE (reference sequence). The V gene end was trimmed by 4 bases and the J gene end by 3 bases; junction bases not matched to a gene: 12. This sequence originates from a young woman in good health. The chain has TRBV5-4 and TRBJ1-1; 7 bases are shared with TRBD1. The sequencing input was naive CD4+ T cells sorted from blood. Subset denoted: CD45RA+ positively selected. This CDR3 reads CASSPFDREKDTEAFF. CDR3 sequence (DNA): TGTGCCAGCAGCCCTTTTGACAGGGAAAAGGACACTGAAGCTTTCTTT.